Below, one TCR beta chain is given with its context. Its specificity is not known. These data belong to a study of cytomegalovirus exposure and HLA in healthy donors. Study-wide findings and caveats: Later, an analysis showed that TCR beta chains associated with HLA were more clonally expanded than others that were equally common. There were some public TCRs occurring in many donors, but most TCR sequences were rare. Among donors in an Asian-associated ancestry cluster, a later analysis reportedly found fewer N-insertions than the roughly 700-donor mean.

Each donor's status was that of a healthy bone marrow donor. CDR1 SEHNR and CDR2 FQNEAQ come from the germline V gene (reference sequence). This CDR3 is built from 16 residues. J lost 7 bases, V lost 5 bases, and 12 bases had no gene match. Both 60 Vbeta primers and 13 Jbeta primers went into the PCR. Sequencing used immunoSEQ multiplex PCR; TCRdb keeps in-frame clones, though not all of them. The listing contains 150,000 or so clones. This chain connects TRBV7-9 to TRBJ2-1, with 9 bases lining up with TRBD2. The TCR sequence derives from a man between 18 and 29 years old in good health and CMV-seronegative. Sequences were obtained from PBMCs. CDR3 region: CASSPSGGRAGNEQFF. In nucleotides, the CDR3 is TGTGCCAGCAGCCCATCCGGCGGGAGGGCCGGGAATGAGCAGTTCTTC.